The clone carrying this T cell receptor (beta chain) was counted at least ten times. Both iRepertoire HTBI primers and Arm-PCR of CDR3 regions were used to build the TCR beta libraries. Each CDR3 protein gets one entry after TCRdb re-called the multiplex PCR reads with MiXCR. Of 600,000 to 800,000 distinct CDR3 sequences detected, 30% appear once; the ten largest clones hold around 42%. Time point: persistent/refractory GD, antithyroid drugs over 5 years with positive TRAb. After RNA was extracted from PBMCs, the TCR library was made from it. This sample was included in a study of regulatory T cells in long-lasting Graves disease. Trimming took off 10 bases at V and 2 bases at J, with 2 bases between the two ends. CDR1 is MNHEY and CDR2 is SMNVEV in the germline V gene (reference sequence). This CDR3 is built from 10 residues.

Sequencing was performed on peripheral blood mononuclear cells (PBMCs), taken when the disease was refractory, from a patient treated with antithyroid drugs. The sequence was obtained from a female donor with Graves disease. The chain has TRBV27 and TRBJ2-2; D not resolved. The CDR3 DNA is TGTGCCAACAACACCGGGGAGCTGTTTTTT. Residues: CANNTGELFF.